This TCR beta chain was sequenced for a study of cytomegalovirus exposure and HLA in healthy donors. With respect to this clone: The target antigen is unknown.

Assay used: immunoSEQ multiplex PCR; TCRdb lists only in-frame clones, some missing. The sample has 250,000 to 400,000 clones; roughly 88% are singletons. Study-wide results and caveats: According to reports, the classifier identified cytomegalovirus status with high specificity and sensitivity. Researchers catalogued approximately 170 TCR beta chains as cytomegalovirus-associated.

This receptor was obtained from a man aged 25-40 years in good health and CMV-seronegative. The sample taken for sequencing was PBMCs.

The CDR3 is CASSFVTSGRDTGELFF. The CDR3 bases are TGTGCCAGCAGCTTTGTTACTAGCGGGAGAGACACCGGGGAGCTGTTTTTT. The gene calls are TRBV7-9 and TRBJ2-2, with TRBD2 identical over 11 bases. The V gene's germline CDR1 is SEHNR and CDR2 FQNEAQ (reference sequence). This CDR3 is built from 17 residues. V lost 3 bases, J lost 3 bases, and 6 bases stayed unmatched.